Each of the 10 T cell receptor beta chains below was sequenced from the same sample in a study of identical twins. A single record per CDR3 protein comes from TCRdb applying MiXCR to the 5' RACE reads. The sample has roughly 720,000 distinct CDR3 sequences; 15% to 20% are singletons. These same records also appear under a second study, on T cells expressing NK-cell markers.

Sequenced material: PBMCs. The receptors derive from a woman younger than 30 in good health.

The V call is TRBV5-5, the J call TRBJ2-1, with D possibly matching TRBD2 (7 bases). Germline CDR1 reads SGHKS; CDR2 reads YYEKEE (reference sequence). V was pared by 4 bases and J by 8 bases, with 16 bases between. The CDR3 is made up of 14 amino acids. CDR3 region: CASSPGPGGDEQFF. DNA of the CDR3: TGTGCCAGCAGCCCGGGGCCGGGGGGCGATGAGCAGTTCTTC.

A few counts support this clonotype. This chain joins TRBV5-6 and TRBJ1-1; 8 nucleotides line up with TRBD1. This CDR3 comprises 12 residues. J was trimmed by 11 bases and V by 3 bases; bases with no gene match: 6. Germline V gene data show CDR1 as SGHDT and CDR2 as YYEEEE. CDR3 coding DNA: TGTGCCAGCAGCTGGACAGGGATGGTGGCTTTCTTT. Protein: CASSWTGMVAFF.

This clonotype has only a few counts. This chain connects TRBV11-2 to TRBJ2-7; 12 bases align to TRBD2. From germline, CDR1 is SGHAT and CDR2 FQNNGV. The ends lost 5 bases at V and 6 bases at J; junction bases unmatched: 8. The CDR3 consists of 15 residues. CDR3 amino acids: CASSAAGTSGREQYF. In DNA, the CDR3 is TGTGCCAGCAGCGCCGCCGGGACTAGCGGGCGCGAGCAGTACTTC.

This chain's CDR3 is CSASVQGETQYF. The DNA of the CDR3 is TGCAGTGCTAGCGTCCAGGGTGAGACCCAGTACTTC. The chain employs TRBV20-1 and TRBJ2-5; tentative D call: TRBD1 (5 bases). Between the trimmed V and J ends, which lost 3 bases and 5 bases, there was a span of 10 bases. CDR1 is DFQATT, CDR2 SNEGSKA, per germline (reference sequence). This CDR3 is 12 amino acids long.

This clonotype was counted ten times or more. This sequence joins TRBV7-8 and TRBJ2-1; 8 nucleotides agree with TRBD2. Germline values: CDR1 SGHVS, CDR2 FQNEAQ. The junction had 5 bases not matched to a gene; V was cut back by 1 base and J by 3 bases. The CDR3 is made up of 16 amino acids. The CDR3 nucleotides are TGTGCCAGCAGCTTAGGGGTTAGCGGGAACTACAATGAGCAGTTCTTC. This encodes CASSLGVSGNYNEQFF.

The CDR3 DNA is TGTGCCAGCAGCTTAGATACGGTAGCGGGGTACGGCGAGCAGTACTTC. As protein: CASSLDTVAGYGEQYF. The V and J genes are TRBV11-2 and TRBJ2-7; 8 bases are a match to TRBD2. This CDR3 has 16 amino acids. The trim removed 0 bases at V and 6 bases at J, leaving 10 bases unmatched. From germline, CDR1 is SGHAT and CDR2 FQNNGV. The entire variable domain, with the rest obtained from reference TRBV11-2 and TRBJ2-7, is as follows: EAGVAQSPRYKIIEKRQSVAFWCNPISGHATLYWYQQILGQGPKLLIQFQNNGVVDDSQLPKDRFSAERLKGVDSTLKIQPAKLEDSAVYLCASSLDTVAGYGEQYFGPGTRLTVT.

CDR3 nucleotide sequence: TGTGCCAGCAAAGGGCCGGGACTGCATTCTGGGGCCAACGTCCTGACTTTC. Translation: CASKGPGLHSGANVLTF. V is TRBV7-9 and J is TRBJ2-6; TRBD2 might be the D (6 bases). V lost 7 bases, J lost 1 base, and 17 bases lay in between. The germline V gene encodes CDR1 SEHNR and CDR2 FQNEAQ (reference sequence). CDR3 length equals 17 residues. The variable domain in full, with the rest retrieved from reference TRBV7-9 and TRBJ2-6, is DTGVSQNPRHKITKRGQNVTFRCDPISEHNRLYWYRQTLGQGPEFLTYFQNEAQLEKSRLLSDRFSAERPKGSFSTLEIQRTEQGDSAMYLCASKGPGLHSGANVLTFGAGSRLTVL.

The table lists this clonotype with a few counts. The V and J genes are TRBV7-9 and TRBJ1-1; the match to TRBD1 covers 9 bases. V trimming: 5 bases; J trimming: 4 bases; junction bases outside the gene matches: 8. Germline loops: CDR1 SEHNR, CDR2 FQNEAQ (reference sequence). This CDR3 spans 15 amino acids. The CDR3 sequence is CASSRLGQGFTEAFF. The CDR3 DNA follows: TGTGCCAGCAGCAGATTGGGACAGGGTTTCACTGAAGCTTTCTTT.

The chain couples TRBV7-6 to TRBJ2-5, with 8 bases aligning to TRBD2. From germline, CDR1 is SGHVS and CDR2 FNYEAQ. V lost 3 bases to trimming and J lost 1 base; unmatched junction nucleotides: 10. The length of the CDR3 is 17 residues. The CDR3 sequence: CASSFSVPAGAQETQYF. The CDR3 DNA reads TGTGCCAGCAGCTTCTCGGTTCCAGCGGGGGCCCAAGAGACCCAGTACTTC.

The chain joins TRBV6-5 to TRBJ2-7, with 9 bases fitting TRBD1. This CDR3 has 12 amino acids. Germline loops: CDR1 MNHEY, CDR2 SVGAGI. V was pared by 7 bases and J by 6 bases, with 4 bases of the junction left unmatched. This CDR3 reads CASTGTGLEQYF. The DNA of the CDR3 is TGTGCCAGCACTGGGACAGGGCTCGAGCAGTACTTC.